The TCR beta chain described here comes from a study of blood T cell repertoires in COVID-19. Study information: PBMCs, B-cell-depleted T cells, or T cells provided the cDNA or gDNA that made up the material.

V lost 5 bases, J lost 7 bases, and 13 bases stayed unmatched. Germline CDR1 MNHEY, CDR2 SMNVEV (reference sequence). The CDR3 has 16 residues. Assay used: immunoSEQ multiplex PCR; TCRdb lists only in-frame clones, some missing. The data show around 300,000 clones, roughly 86% seen once. The receptor was isolated from a woman aged 30 to 39 who had recovered from COVID-19. Sequenced sample: PBMCs or T cells enriched from blood (not recorded which). The chain couples TRBV27 to TRBJ1-5; 8 nucleotides line up with TRBD1. CDR3 protein: CASSPRDRPFGQPQHF. CDR3 in DNA: TGTGCCAGCAGTCCGAGGGACAGGCCTTTCGGACAGCCCCAGCATTTT.